This TCR beta chain is drawn from a study of cytomegalovirus exposure and HLA in healthy donors. Vbeta (60) and Jbeta (13) primers were used in the PCR. Some clones are missing from TCRdb's copy, which holds only in-frame ones; the method was immunoSEQ multiplex PCR. The sample lists roughly 150,000 clones, over 75% seen once, with about 2.5% in the top ten. The length of the CDR3 is 13 residues. CDR1 SGDLS and CDR2 YYNGEE come from the germline V gene. V was trimmed by 0 bases and J by 8 bases, leaving 8 bases between them. V usage is TRBV9 and J usage is TRBJ2-2; D gene ambiguous. Sequenced input: PBMCs. The receptor comes from a male donor in good health and CMV-seronegative. CDR3 bases: TGTGCCAGCAGCGTAGACCCAACTGGGGAGCTGTTTTTT. Translating it yields CASSVDPTGELFF.